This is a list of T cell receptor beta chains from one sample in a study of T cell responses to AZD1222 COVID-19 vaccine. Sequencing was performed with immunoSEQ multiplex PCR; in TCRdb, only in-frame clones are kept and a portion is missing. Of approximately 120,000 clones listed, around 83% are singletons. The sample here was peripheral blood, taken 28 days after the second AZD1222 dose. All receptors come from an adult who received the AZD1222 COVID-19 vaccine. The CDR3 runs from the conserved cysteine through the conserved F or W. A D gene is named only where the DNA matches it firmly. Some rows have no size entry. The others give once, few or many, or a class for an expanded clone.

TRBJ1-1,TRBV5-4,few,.,TGTGCCAGCAGCCCGGGGGTGGGCAGGGGCGGTAACACTGAAGCTTTCTTT,CASSPGVGRGGNTEAFF
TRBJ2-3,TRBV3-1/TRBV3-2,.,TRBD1,TGTGCCAGCAGCCAAAAGCGGCAGGGGGCGAACCTACCAGATACGCAGTATTTT,CASSQKRQGANLPDTQYF
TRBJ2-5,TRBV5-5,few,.,TGTGCCAGCAGCTTGACGCTAGCTGAGACCCAGTACTTC,CASSLTLAETQYF
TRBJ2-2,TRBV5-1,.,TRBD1,TGCGCCAGCAGCGAAGGGACAGGGGGCCACACCGGGGAGCTGTTTTTT,CASSEGTGGHTGELFF
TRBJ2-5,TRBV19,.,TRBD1,TGTGCCAGTAGTCCACAGGGGCGGGAGACCCAGTACTTC,CASSPQGRETQYF
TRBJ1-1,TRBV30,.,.,TGTGCCTGGAGTCTGAGGGGTATCACTGAAGCTTTCTTT,CAWSLRGITEAFF
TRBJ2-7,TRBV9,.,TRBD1,TGTGCCAGCAGCCAGTCCGGGACAGGACCCGAGCAGTACTTC,CASSQSGTGPEQYF
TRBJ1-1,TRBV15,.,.,TGTGCCACCAGAAGTGAACACACTGAAGCTTTCTTT,CATRSEHTEAFF
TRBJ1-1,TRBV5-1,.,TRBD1,TGCGCCAGCAGCGGATATCCGACAGGGGAGAACACTGAAGCTTTCTTT,CASSGYPTGENTEAFF
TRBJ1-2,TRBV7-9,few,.,TGTGCCAGCAGCTCCAGGGCATCAAACTATGGCTACACCTTC,CASSSRASNYGYTF
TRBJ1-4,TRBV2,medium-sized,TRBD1,TGTGCCAGCGACCCAGGGGGGCAAGAAAAACTGTTTTTT,CASDPGGQEKLFF
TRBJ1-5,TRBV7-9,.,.,TGTGCCAGCAGCTTAGTTATAGGGCCGAGCAATCAGCCCCAGCATTTT,CASSLVIGPSNQPQHF